This T cell receptor (beta chain) was captured in a study of metastatic and nonmetastatic thyroid tumors. Study in general: Both malignant and benign thyroid patients supplied peripheral blood and tumor or nodule tissue samples, across which the repertoires of these patients were then compared. The study, taken as a whole, reports: In blood and tumor, TCR beta diversity was reportedly significantly higher in malignant thyroid tumors than in benign nodules.

TCRdb re-called the PCR reads with MiXCR. The sample carries approximately 35,000 clones, 15% to 20% recorded once. Patients had received no treatment of any kind before thyroid surgery. This clone is medium-sized. No antigen is known for it. Trimming cost V 3 bases and J 4 bases, with 9 bases left between them. Germline loops: CDR1 MNHEY, CDR2 SVGAGI. The length of the CDR3 is 13 residues. The sequencing sample was made of blood. J is TRBJ1-2 and V is TRBV6-5; D might be TRBD1 (5 bases). This sequence was found in a male donor with papillary thyroid cancer or a benign thyroid nodule (not recorded which). Some clones in this sample may be carry-over from other donors' samples. The CDR3 sequence is CASSYGGSYGYTF. For the CDR3, the DNA is TGTGCCAGCAGTTATGGGGGTTCCTATGGCTACACCTTC.